The text below deals with one T cell receptor (beta chain). This receptor's antigen is unknown. One base away there is no much larger clone; base qualities are not given. V sheds 0 bases and J sheds 3 bases, leaving 4 bases between their ends. The CDR1 and CDR2 encoded by the germline V gene are SGDLS and YYNGEE. Including cysteine and phenylalanine, the CDR3 has 13 amino acids. The read is trimmed to its CDR3 DNA, 39 bases read in frame from base 1. CD4+ and CD8+ cells were isolated by positive magnetic bead selection on an AutoMACS, and purity was checked by flow cytometry. After a first flow cytometry screen using a TCR V beta antibody panel, clonal expansions were characterized through TCRB deep sequencing of sorted CD8+ fractions. Peripheral blood mononuclear cells were obtained using density gradient separation with Ficoll-Paque PLUS. DNA was extracted from CD4-enriched, CD8-enriched or PBMC samples with Nucleospin Tissue or Tissue XS kits and quantified with a Qubit 2.0 fluorometer.

This sample is drawn from a study of somatic mutations in cytotoxic T cells in rheumatoid arthritis (dated 2017 in TCRdb). Context from the whole study: Before any treatment started and right after they were diagnosed, patients gave peripheral blood samples (approximately 33 ml EDTA). Patients and controls did not essentially differ in median age, which was nearly identical between the groups. A FACSAria II or Sony SH800 was used to flow-sort some V beta antibody-stained T-cell populations at nearly 100% purity, and TCRB sequencing was also done on sorted V beta1+ cells. For roughly 61 rheumatoid arthritis patients and 20 healthy controls, TCRB deep sequencing was carried out. Whether expanded CD8+ T-cell clones in untreated, newly diagnosed rheumatoid arthritis carry somatic mutations was the study question, and clonality was characterized with TCRB deep sequencing.

Paper-wide results and their limitations: CD8+ T-cell clonality did not differ significantly between rheumatoid arthritis patients and age-matched healthy controls. No adjustment for multiple comparisons was made for the slight TRBV07 underrepresentation in patients. The largest CD8+ clone made up more than 20% of CD8+ cells in about an eighth of the 65 patients, and blood and synovial fluid shared several identical CD8+ TCRB sequences. An increase of CD8+ clonality with age was seen in patients (Spearman r ≈ 0.5) but not in healthy controls. Viral specificity could not be ruled out by absence from virus-specific databases, and the antigen targets of the expanded CD8+ clones remained unknown.

Genomic DNA underwent TCRB CDR3 sequencing using the immunoSEQ assay. On the study's bioinformatics: Published virus-specific TCRB sequences were compared with patient CD8+ clones larger than 1%, and only a few matches were found. Only productive TCRB rearrangements were included in the analyses. Clonality was expressed as a Shannon entropy-based productive clonality index, with each clone defined by a unique TCRB CDR3 sequence. To calculate repertoire overlap between two samples, the template counts of each clone were considered relative to each sample's total templates. A correlation with a Spearman r of around 0.6 was found between V-gene usage by flow cytometry and V-gene usage by TCRB sequencing. This immuneACCESS table, as held by TCRdb, lists in-frame sequences with V and J called but not all clones. Of the missing ones, under half trace to an unresolved V gene in checked studies; the others have no known cause. That table is the source of V, J and clone size, and D and trimming were worked out from the DNA. The sample records about 15,000 clones, around 70% of which are singletons. The ten most abundant clones make up more than 9% of the sample.

This TCR came from an adult with rheumatoid arthritis. This chain joins TRBV9 to TRBJ1-5; the D gene identity is not certain. Sequencing used CD8+ T cells sorted from blood. The DNA reads TGTGCCAGCAGCGTAGGCTCCAATCAGCCCCAGCATTTT. This sequence encodes CASSVGSNQPQHF.